The sequence of this T cell receptor (beta chain) was determined in a study of cytomegalovirus exposure and HLA in healthy donors. Findings of the study overall: More clonal expansion characterized HLA-associated TCR beta chains than equally common others in a later analysis. The authors reported that TCR beta sequences could predict HLA-A and HLA-B alleles. These predictions were accurate for most subjects in the first cohort. In a later analysis, most CMV-associated TCR beta chains appeared HLA-restricted. The authors listed 150 or so TCR beta chains as cytomegalovirus-associated.

The CDR3 totals 15 residues. PCR was performed using 60 Vbeta and 13 Jbeta primers. Produced via immunoSEQ multiplex PCR; TCRdb's table is partial and in-frame only. Its table records roughly 120,000 clones. A word on this clone: Its specificity is unknown.

This TCR was recovered from a man aged 35 to 55 in good health and CMV-seronegative. The sequencing sample was made of PBMCs. The chain joins TRBV21-1 to TRBJ1-4; the table's TRBD1 call for D was not verified on the DNA. TRBV21-1 is termed a pseudogene. The CDR3, as DNA: TGTGCCAGCAGCCCCCGGACAGGGGCTAATGAAAAACTGTTTTTT. Protein product: CASSPRTGANEKLFF.